The 12 T cell receptor beta chains in this list originate from one sample, sequenced in a study of OX40 agonist ivuxolimab in advanced cancers. Clones were read by immunoSEQ multiplex PCR, and TCRdb kept only the in-frame ones, dropping some. The sample has 60,000 to 70,000 clones; around 80% are singletons. This specimen consisted of CD4+ or CD8+ T cells sorted from blood, obtained in a trial of the OX40 agonist ivuxolimab. These receptors were obtained from an adult with an advanced solid tumor such as melanoma, head and neck, liver or kidney cancer.

V is TRBV10-1 and J is TRBJ1-1, with 12 bases aligning to TRBD1. Per the germline V gene, CDR1 is WNHNN and CDR2 is SYGVQD (reference sequence). Losses at the gene ends were 2 bases for V and 4 bases for J; bases not matched to a gene: 8. This CDR3 has 17 amino acids. Here the CDR3 reads CASSELGQGAIGTEAFF. The CDR3 DNA follows: TGCGCCAGCAGTGAGCTGGGACAGGGGGCGATAGGCACTGAAGCTTTCTTT.

V usage is TRBV9 and J usage is TRBJ2-1; 12 bases are shared with TRBD2. Germline loops: CDR1 SGDLS, CDR2 YYNGEE. CDR3 length equals 15 residues. V lost 0 bases to trimming and J lost 8 bases; unmatched junction nucleotides: 3. The CDR3 region is CASSVATSGSDEQFF. CDR3 nucleotide sequence: TGTGCCAGCAGCGTAGCGACTAGCGGGAGCGATGAGCAGTTCTTC. The complete variable domain, with remaining parts taken from reference TRBV9 and TRBJ2-1, reads DSGVTQTPKHLITATGQRVTLRCSPRSGDLSVYWYQQSLDQGLQFLIQYYNGEERAKGNILERFSAQQFPDLHSELNLSSLELGDSALYFCASSVATSGSDEQFFGPGTRLTVL.

This clone was picked up one time. Other DNA sequences in this sample translate to the same CDR3. This sequence joins TRBV9 and TRBJ2-3; no definite D call. Germline V CDR1 and CDR2: SGDLS, YYNGEE. V lost 0 bases, J lost 6 bases, and 11 bases lay in between. The CDR3 covers 14 residues. Here the CDR3 reads CASSVAPRTDTQYF. The DNA of the CDR3 is TGTGCCAGCAGCGTAGCACCCAGAACGGATACGCAGTATTTT.

The chain recombines TRBV9 with TRBJ1-3; D is perhaps TRBD1 (5 bases). V shed 1 base and J shed 6 bases, with 11 bases lying between them. This CDR3 contains 14 residues. Germline V gene sequence: CDR1 SGDLS, CDR2 YYNGEE. The CDR3 reads CASSVPDSTNTIYF. The CDR3 coding sequence is TGTGCCAGCAGCGTACCAGACAGTACAAACACCATATATTTT.

The V gene is TRBV19, the J gene TRBJ2-3; 9 bases map to TRBD2. CDR1 LNHDA and CDR2 SQIVND come from the germline V gene (reference sequence). After removal of 1 base from V and 5 bases from J, the junction contained 7 bases not matched to a gene. The CDR3 extends over 16 amino acids. The CDR3 DNA sequence: TGTGCCAGTAGTATAGCGTCTAGCGGGAACGTAGATACGCAGTATTTT. It yields the protein CASSIASSGNVDTQYF.

V is TRBV4-3 and J is TRBJ1-1; TRBD1 is a possible D gene (5 bases). The V end was cut by 1 base, the J end by 6 bases, with 9 bases between. Germline loops: CDR1 LGHNA, CDR2 YSLEER. CDR3 length equals 13 residues. The DNA for the CDR3 is TGCGCCAGCAGCCAAGCCAGGGTGTCTGAAGCTTTCTTT. The encoded protein is CASSQARVSEAFF.

This chain connects TRBV4-3 to TRBJ2-7; no reliable D call. The CDR3 is 15 amino acids. V gave up 0 bases and J gave up 2 bases, with 11 bases separating them. The germline V gene encodes CDR1 LGHNA and CDR2 YSLEER. The CDR3 DNA is TGCGCCAGCAGCCAAGAGACCCTCGGAACCTACGAGCAGTACTTC. Its protein product is CASSQETLGTYEQYF.

This clone was observed a handful of times. This rearrangement joins TRBV7-7 to TRBJ2-7; 8 bases map to TRBD1. The germline V gene has CDR1 SSHAT and CDR2 FNYEAQ (reference sequence). Trimming cost V 5 bases and J 7 bases; bases outside gene matches: 7. The CDR3 sequence is 13 residues long. DNA for the CDR3: TGTGCCAGCAGCCCCCGGACAGGGAGGGAGCAGTACTTC. Protein sequence: CASSPRTGREQYF.

The CDR3 sequence is CASSVQREHSYEQYF. In nucleotides, the CDR3 is TGTGCCAGCAGTGTCCAGCGGGAACACTCCTACGAGCAGTACTTC. V usage is TRBV27 and J usage is TRBJ2-7, with TRBD2 identical over 7 bases. This CDR3 is built from 15 residues. The J segment lost 0 bases and the V segment lost 5 bases, leaving 7 bases of the junction unmatched. CDR1 is MNHEY and CDR2 is SMNVEV in the germline V gene (reference sequence).

This clone has more than one count but fewer than ten. The gene calls are TRBV6-4 and TRBJ1-6, with a weak D call TRBD1 (5 bases). The V end lost 2 bases, the J end lost 7 bases, and 9 bases lay between the germline ends. From germline, CDR1 is MRHNA and CDR2 SNTAGT. CDR3 size: 14 residues. CDR3: CASSDLGGNSPLHF. The CDR3 DNA reads as TGTGCCAGCAGTGACCTGGGGGGAAATTCACCCCTCCACTTT.

The DNA for the CDR3 is TGTGCCAGCAGCTTAGCCGCCGGCGGCCGAACCCTCGAGCAGTACTTC. The encoded protein is CASSLAAGGRTLEQYF. The V call is TRBV7-9, the J call TRBJ2-5; D gene unclear. The J call may be faulty, since TRBJ2-7 better matches the DNA end. The CDR3 has 16 amino acids. Germline V gene lookup returns CDR1 SEHNR and CDR2 FQNEAQ (reference sequence).

The chain couples TRBV14 to TRBJ2-2; D might be TRBD1 (6 bases). This CDR3 spans 16 amino acids. Germline assignment: CDR1 SGHDN and CDR2 FVKESK. With 2 bases removed from V and 1 base from J, the gap between germline ends came to 11 bases. DNA for the CDR3: TGTGCCAGCAGCCAATACAGGGCGTGGAACACCGGGGAGCTGTTTTTT. It codes for CASSQYRAWNTGELFF.